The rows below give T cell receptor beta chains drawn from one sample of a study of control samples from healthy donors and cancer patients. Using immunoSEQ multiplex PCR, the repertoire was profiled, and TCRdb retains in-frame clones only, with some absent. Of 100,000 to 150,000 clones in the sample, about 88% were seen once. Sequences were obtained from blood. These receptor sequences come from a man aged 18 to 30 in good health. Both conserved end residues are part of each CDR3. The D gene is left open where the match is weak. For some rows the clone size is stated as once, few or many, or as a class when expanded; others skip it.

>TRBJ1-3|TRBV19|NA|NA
TGTGCCAGTAGTATCTCTCTTGGAAACACCATATATTTT
CASSISLGNTIYF
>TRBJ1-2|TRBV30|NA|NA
TGTGCCTCCAAGGCGGAACCCCGCGGGGGCTATGGCTACACCTTC
CASKAEPRGGYGYTF
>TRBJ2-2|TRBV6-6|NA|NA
TGTGCCAGCAGACCACGATCCGGGGAGCTGTTTTTT
CASRPRSGELFF
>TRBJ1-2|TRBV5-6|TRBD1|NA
TGTGCCAGCAGCTTGGGGGGTTCGGGACAGCCTAACTATGGCTACACCTTC
CASSLGGSGQPNYGYTF
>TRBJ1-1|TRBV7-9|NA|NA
TGTGCCAGCAGCACCTCGACAGGTGAAGCTTTCTTT
CASSTSTGEAFF
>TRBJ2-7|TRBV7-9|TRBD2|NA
TGTGCCAGCAGCCCTGGGACTAGTCAGGGCGAGCAGTACTTC
CASSPGTSQGEQYF
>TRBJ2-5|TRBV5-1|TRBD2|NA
TGCGCCAGCAGCGGAAAGACTAGCGGGCCCGGAGAGACCCAGTACTTC
CASSGKTSGPGETQYF
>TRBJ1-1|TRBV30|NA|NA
TGTGCCTGGAGTGGAAGGTCAACAGCTTTCTTT
CAWSGRSTAFF
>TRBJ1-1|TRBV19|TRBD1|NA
TGTGCCAGTAGAGGGACAGGGGGGGAGAACACTGAAGCTTTCTTT
CASRGTGGENTEAFF
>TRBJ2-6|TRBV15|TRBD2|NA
TGTGCCACCAGCAGATATAGAGGGAGGGTGGGGTATAGCGCTGGGGCCAACGTCCTGACTTTC
CATSRYRGRVGYSAGANVLTF
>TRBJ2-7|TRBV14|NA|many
TGTGCCAGCAGCCAAGATTGGCGCAGGACTGGTCTCTACGAGCAGTACTTC
CASSQDWRRTGLYEQYF
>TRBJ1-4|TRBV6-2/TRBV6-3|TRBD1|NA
TGTGCCAGCAGCCGCGGGACAGTCCGAACTAATGAAAAACTGTTTTTT
CASSRGTVRTNEKLFF
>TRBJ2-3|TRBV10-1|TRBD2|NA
TGCGCCAGCAGTGAGTTGACTAGCGGGAGAGCTTCAGATACGCAGTATTTT
CASSELTSGRASDTQYF
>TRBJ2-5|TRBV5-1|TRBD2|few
TGCGCCAGCCAGGACCTAGCGGGAGGGAGGAGAGAGACCCAGTACTTC
CASQDLAGGRRETQYF
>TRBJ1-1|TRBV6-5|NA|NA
TGTGCCAGCAGTTACTCACCGGGGGCGCTTACTGAAGCTTTCTTT
CASSYSPGALTEAFF
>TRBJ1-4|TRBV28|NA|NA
TGTGCCAGCAGTACCGGGCCATTGAATGAAAAACTGTTTTTT
CASSTGPLNEKLFF
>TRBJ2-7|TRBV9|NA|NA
TGTGCCAGCAGCCCCTCGACAGAGACCTACGAGCAGTACTTC
CASSPSTETYEQYF
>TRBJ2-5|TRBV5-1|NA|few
TGCGCCAGCAGCTTGGCCGAGTCCGACCGTGAGGCCCAGTACTTC
CASSLAESDREAQYF